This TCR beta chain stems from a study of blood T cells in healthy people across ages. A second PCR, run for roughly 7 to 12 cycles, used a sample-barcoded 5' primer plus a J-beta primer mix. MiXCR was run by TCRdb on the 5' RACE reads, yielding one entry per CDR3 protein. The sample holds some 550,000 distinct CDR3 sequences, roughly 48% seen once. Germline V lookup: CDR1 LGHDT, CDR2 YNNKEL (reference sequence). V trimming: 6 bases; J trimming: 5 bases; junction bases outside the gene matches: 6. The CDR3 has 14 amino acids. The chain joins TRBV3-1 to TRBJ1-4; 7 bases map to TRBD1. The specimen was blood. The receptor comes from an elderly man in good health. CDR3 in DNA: TGTGCCAGCAGTTCTCGACAGGGAAATGAAAAACTGTTTTTT. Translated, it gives CASSSRQGNEKLFF. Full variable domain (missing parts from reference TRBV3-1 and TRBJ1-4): DTAVSQTPKYLVTQMGNDKSIKCEQNLGHDTMYWYKQDSKKFLKIMFSYNNKELIINETVPNRFSPKSPDKAHLNLHINSLELGDSAVYFCASSSRQGNEKLFFGSGTQLSVL.